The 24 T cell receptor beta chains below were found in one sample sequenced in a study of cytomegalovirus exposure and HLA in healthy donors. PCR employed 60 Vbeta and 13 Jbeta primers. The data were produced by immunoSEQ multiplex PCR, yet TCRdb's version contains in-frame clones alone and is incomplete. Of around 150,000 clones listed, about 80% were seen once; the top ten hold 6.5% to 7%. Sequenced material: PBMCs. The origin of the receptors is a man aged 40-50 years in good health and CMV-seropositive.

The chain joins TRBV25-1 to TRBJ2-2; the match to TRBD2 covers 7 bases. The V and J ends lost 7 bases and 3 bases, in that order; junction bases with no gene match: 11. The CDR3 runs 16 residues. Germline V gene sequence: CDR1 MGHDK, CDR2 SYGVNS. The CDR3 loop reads CASTRGRGVDTGELFF. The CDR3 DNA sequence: TGTGCCAGCACCCGGGGGAGGGGAGTGGACACCGGGGAGCTGTTTTTT.

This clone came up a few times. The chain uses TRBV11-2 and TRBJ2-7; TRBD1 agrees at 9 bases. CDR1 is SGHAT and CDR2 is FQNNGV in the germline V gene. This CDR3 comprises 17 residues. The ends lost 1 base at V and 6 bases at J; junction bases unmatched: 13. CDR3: CASSLVGTGGDDGEQYF. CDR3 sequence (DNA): TGTGCCAGCAGCTTAGTAGGCACAGGGGGCGACGATGGCGAGCAGTACTTC.

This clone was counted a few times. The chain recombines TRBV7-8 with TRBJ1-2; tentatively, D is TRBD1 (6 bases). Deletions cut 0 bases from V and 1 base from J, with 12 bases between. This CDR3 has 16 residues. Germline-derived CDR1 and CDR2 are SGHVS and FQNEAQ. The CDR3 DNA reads TGTGCCAGCAGCTTAGCGGGGACACTAGATAACTATGGCTACACCTTC. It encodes CASSLAGTLDNYGYTF.

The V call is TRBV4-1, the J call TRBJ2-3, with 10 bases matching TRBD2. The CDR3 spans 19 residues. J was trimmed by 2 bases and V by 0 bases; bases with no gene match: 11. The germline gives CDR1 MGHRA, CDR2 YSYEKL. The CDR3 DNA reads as TGCGCCAGCAGCCAAGATGTTCGGGGACTAGCGTCGGACACAGATACGCAGTATTTT. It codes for CASSQDVRGLASDTDTQYF.

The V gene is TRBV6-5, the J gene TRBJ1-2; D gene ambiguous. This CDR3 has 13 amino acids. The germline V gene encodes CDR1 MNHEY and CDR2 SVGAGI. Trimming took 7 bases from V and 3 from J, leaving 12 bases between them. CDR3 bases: TGTGCCAGCAATTCCGGGAGATACTATGGCTACACCTTC. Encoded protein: CASNSGRYYGYTF.

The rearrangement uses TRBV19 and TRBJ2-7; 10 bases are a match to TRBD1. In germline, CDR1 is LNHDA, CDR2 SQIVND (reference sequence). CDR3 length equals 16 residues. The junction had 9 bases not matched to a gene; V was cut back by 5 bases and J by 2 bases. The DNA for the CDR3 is TGTGCCAGTAGTGTCTCCGGGACAGGGGCGGCCTACGAGCAGTACTTC. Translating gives CASSVSGTGAAYEQYF. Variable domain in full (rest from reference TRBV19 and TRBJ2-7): DGGITQSPKYLFRKEGQNVTLSCEQNLNHDAMYWYRQDPGQGLRLIYYSQIVNDFQKGDIAEGYSVSREKKESFPLTVTSAQKNPTAFYLCASSVSGTGAAYEQYFGPGTRLTVT.

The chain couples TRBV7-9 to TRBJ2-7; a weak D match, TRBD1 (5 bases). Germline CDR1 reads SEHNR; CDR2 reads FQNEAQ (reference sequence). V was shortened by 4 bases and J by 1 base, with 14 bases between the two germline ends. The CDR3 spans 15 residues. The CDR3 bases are TGTGCCAGCAGCTATGAGGACACCGCGTCCTACGAGCAGTACTTC. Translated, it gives CASSYEDTASYEQYF.

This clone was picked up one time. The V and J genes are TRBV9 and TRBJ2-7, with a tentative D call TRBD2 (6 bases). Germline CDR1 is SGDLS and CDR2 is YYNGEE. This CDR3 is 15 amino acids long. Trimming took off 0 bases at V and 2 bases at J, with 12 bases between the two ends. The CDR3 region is CASSVAGDFTYEQYF. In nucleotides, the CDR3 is TGTGCCAGCAGCGTAGCTGGGGACTTCACCTACGAGCAGTACTTC.

Written as DNA, the CDR3 is TGTGCCAGCATTCGGACAGGGTCGGACACCGGGGAGCTGTTTTTT. It specifies CASIRTGSDTGELFF. The gene calls are TRBV6-1 and TRBJ2-2, with 8 positions matching TRBD1. The CDR3 totals 15 residues. Germline assignment: CDR1 MNHNS and CDR2 SASEGT. V was clipped by 7 bases and J by 3 bases; unmatched bases: 7.

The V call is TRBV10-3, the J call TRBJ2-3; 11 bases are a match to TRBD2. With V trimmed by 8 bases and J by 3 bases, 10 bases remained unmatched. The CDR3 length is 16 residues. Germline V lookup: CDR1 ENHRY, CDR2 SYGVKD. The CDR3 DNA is TGTGCCATCTTTAGCGGGAGGGCCGGGAGTACAGATACGCAGTATTTT. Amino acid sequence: CAIFSGRAGSTDTQYF.

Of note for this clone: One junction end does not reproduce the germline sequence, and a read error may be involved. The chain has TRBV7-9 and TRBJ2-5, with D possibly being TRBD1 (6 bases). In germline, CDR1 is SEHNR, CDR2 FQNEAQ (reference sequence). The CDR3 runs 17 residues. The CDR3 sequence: CSSSLGFIRQDQETQYF. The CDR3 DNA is TGTTCCAGCAGCTTAGGATTTATTCGACAGGACCAAGAGACCCAGTACTTC.

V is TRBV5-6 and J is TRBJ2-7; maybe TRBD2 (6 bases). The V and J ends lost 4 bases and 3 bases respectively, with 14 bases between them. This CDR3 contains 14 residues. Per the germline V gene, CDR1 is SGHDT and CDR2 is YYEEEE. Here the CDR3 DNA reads TGTGCCAGCAGCCGCGATGGGGGGTTCTACGAGCAGTACTTC. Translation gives CASSRDGGFYEQYF.

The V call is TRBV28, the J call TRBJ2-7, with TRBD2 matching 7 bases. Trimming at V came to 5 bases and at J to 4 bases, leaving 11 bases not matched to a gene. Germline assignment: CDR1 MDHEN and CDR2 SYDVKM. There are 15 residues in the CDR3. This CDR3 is CASSPLWEGRYEQYF. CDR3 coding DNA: TGTGCCAGCAGTCCCTTGTGGGAGGGCCGGTACGAGCAGTACTTC.

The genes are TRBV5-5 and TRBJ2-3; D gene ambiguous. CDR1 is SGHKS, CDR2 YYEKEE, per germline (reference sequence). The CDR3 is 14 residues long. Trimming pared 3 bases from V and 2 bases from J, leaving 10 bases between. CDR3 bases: TGTGCCAGCAGCTCCCGCCCAGTCACAGATACGCAGTATTTT. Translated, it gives CASSSRPVTDTQYF.

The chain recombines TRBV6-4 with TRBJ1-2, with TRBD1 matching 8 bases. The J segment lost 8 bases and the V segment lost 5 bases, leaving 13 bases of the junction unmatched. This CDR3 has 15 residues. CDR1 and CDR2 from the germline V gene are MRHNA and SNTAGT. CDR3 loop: CASSPNGQGRKGYTF. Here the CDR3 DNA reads TGTGCCAGCAGTCCCAACGGACAGGGAAGAAAGGGCTACACCTTC.

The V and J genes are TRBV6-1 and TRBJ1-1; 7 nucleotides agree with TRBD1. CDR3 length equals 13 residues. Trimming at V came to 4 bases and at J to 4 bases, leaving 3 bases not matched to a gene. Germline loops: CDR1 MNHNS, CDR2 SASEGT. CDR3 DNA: TGTGCCAGCAGTGCCCAGGGGGTCACTGAAGCTTTCTTT. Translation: CASSAQGVTEAFF.

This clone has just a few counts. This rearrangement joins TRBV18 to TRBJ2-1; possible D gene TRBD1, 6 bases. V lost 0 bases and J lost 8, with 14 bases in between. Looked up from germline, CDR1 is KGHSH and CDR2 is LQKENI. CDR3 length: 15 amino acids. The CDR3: CASSPPRGTSDEQFF. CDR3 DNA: TGTGCCAGCTCACCACCGAGGGGGACCTCGGATGAGCAGTTCTTC.

The CDR3 reads CASSLVAGVVNEQFF. The CDR3, as DNA: TGTGCCAGCAGCTTGGTAGCGGGAGTAGTGAATGAGCAGTTCTTC. V and J are TRBV7-2 and TRBJ2-1; 9 bases fit TRBD2. This CDR3 has 15 amino acids. V lost 3 bases and J lost 7; bases outside the gene matches: 7. CDR1 SGHTA and CDR2 FQGNSA come from the germline V gene.

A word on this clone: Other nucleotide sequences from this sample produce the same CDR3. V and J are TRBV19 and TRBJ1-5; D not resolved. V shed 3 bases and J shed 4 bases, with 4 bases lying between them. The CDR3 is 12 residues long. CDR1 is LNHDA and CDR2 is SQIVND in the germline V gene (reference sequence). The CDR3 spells CASSILNQPQHF. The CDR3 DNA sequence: TGTGCCAGTAGTATTCTGAATCAGCCCCAGCATTTT. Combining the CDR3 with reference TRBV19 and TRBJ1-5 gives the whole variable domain DGGITQSPKYLFRKEGQNVTLSCEQNLNHDAMYWYRQDPGQGLRLIYYSQIVNDFQKGDIAEGYSVSREKKESFPLTVTSAQKNPTAFYLCASSILNQPQHFGDGTRLSIL.

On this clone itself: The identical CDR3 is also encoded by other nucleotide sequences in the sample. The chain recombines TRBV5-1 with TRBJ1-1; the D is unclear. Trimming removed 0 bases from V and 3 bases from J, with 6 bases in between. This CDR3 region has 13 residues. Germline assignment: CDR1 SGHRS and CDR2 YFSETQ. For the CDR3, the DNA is TGCGCCAGCAGCTTGGGGTCAGACACTGAAGCTTTCTTT. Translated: CASSLGSDTEAFF.

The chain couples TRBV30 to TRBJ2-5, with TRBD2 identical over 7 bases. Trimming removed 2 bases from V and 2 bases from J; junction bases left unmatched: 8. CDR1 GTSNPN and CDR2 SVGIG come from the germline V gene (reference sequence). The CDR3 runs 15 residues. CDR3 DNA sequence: TGTGCCTGGAGTTTCGGAGGGGAGGGGCAAGAGACCCAGTACTTC. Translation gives CAWSFGGEGQETQYF.

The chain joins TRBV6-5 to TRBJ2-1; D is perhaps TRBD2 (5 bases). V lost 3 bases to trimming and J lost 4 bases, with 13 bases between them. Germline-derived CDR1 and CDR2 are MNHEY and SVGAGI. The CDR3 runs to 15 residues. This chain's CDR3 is CASSYSAGAYNEQFF. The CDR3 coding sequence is TGTGCCAGCAGTTATTCGGCGGGCGCTTACAATGAGCAGTTCTTC.

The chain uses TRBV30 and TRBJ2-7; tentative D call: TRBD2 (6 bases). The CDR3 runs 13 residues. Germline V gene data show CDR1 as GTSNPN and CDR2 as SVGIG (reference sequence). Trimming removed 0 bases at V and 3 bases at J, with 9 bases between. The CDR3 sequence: CAWSVGGIYEQYF. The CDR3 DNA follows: TGTGCCTGGAGTGTAGGAGGGATCTACGAGCAGTACTTC.

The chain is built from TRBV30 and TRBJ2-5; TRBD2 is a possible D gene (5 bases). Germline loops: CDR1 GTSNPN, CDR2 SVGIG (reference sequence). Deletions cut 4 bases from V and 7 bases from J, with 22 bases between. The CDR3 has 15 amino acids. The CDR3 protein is CAWTRLTIADVTQYF. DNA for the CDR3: TGTGCCTGGACCCGCCTGACTATCGCCGACGTGACCCAGTACTTC.